This T cell receptor (beta chain) stems from a study of brain T cells in children with intractable seizures (dated by TCRdb to the early 2020s). As for the study more broadly: Resected brain tissue from some 53 pediatric epilepsy surgery cases was first screened for immune gene transcripts using a NanoString immunology panel. Among the approximately 12 selected surgery cases, eight also had pre-surgery blood sequenced, leaving four with brain tissue only. The investigation overall reported the following: Because sequencing depth was different between pre-surgery and post-surgery blood, clones absent from the pre-surgery sample may reflect undersampling. Viral specificity was inferred solely from CDR3 sequence similarity, and the HCMV serostatus of the patients was not known.

The sample's time point label is to be understood as: blood from clinic visit 5 months post-surgery; TSC patient then seizure free. The surgery cases with the highest brain T cell transcript signatures were chosen for TCR beta chain sequencing of brain tissue, and also of blood when blood was available. Before surgery, patients had received at least one anti-epileptic drug. The TCR-sequenced patients were children whose drug-resistant epilepsy was caused by tuberous sclerosis complex, focal cortical dysplasia, Rasmussen encephalitis or hemimegalencephaly. Bulk genomic DNA was isolated from unsorted brain tissue and whole blood using the Monarch genomic DNA purification kit. The CDR3 covers 15 residues, taking in both the cysteine and the phenylalanine. The entry retains the CDR3 DNA only, 45 bases that are in frame from base 1. The germline V gene yields MGHRA for CDR1 and YSYEKL for CDR2. After removal of 5 bases from V and 8 bases from J, the junction retains 12 bases not matched to a gene.

TCR beta chain sequences were generated from genomic DNA using the immunoSEQ assay. As for the authors' bioinformatics: CDR3 sequences that did not begin with the conserved framework cysteine at position 104 were removed by hand. To get clonality, the normalized Shannon's Diversity Index was subtracted from one, giving values from 0 (maximal diversity) to 1 (oligoclonal). Differences in the frequency of the same CDR3 between samples, such as brain versus blood, were assessed with chi-squared comparison-of-proportions tests. Public clonotypes were found through immuneACCESS searches, while the VDJdb browser was used to judge similarity to known antiviral clonotypes. Drawn from immuneACCESS, this table holds only the in-frame rearrangements with V and J called that TCRdb kept. Clones are partly lost; checked studies trace under half to an unresolved V gene and leave the rest unexplained. The DNA was the basis for D and trimming; V, J and clone size are from that table. Across this sample there are about 340,000 clones, with 93% seen only once. Roughly 5.7% of the sample goes to the ten largest clones.

This clone was recorded once. No cognate antigen has been identified for it. There are no base qualities to consult, and no much larger clone falls within one base. The rearrangement combines TRBV4-1 with TRBJ2-1; a stretch of 7 junction bases matches TRBD2. The starting material was peripheral blood, obtained 4 to 5 months after surgery. This receptor was taken from a boy younger than two with tuberous sclerosis and intractable seizures. The CDR3 protein sequence reads: CASSKTGTKIDEQFF. The DNA reads as follows: TGCGCCAGCAGCAAGACCGGGACTAAGATCGATGAGCAGTTCTTC.